This passage covers 6 T cell receptor beta chains from one sample sequenced in a study of T-cell reconstitution after alpha-beta-depleted transplantation in children. TCRbeta library preparation incorporated unique molecular identifiers. One entry per CDR3 protein results from TCRdb running MiXCR on the PCR reads. The sample has 400,000 to 550,000 distinct CDR3 sequences, over 9.5% seen once. The specimen was PBMCs, collected before TCRalphabeta/CD19-depleted stem cell transplant. The receptors derive from a child aged 2-15 years with inherited bone marrow failure, due to receive a stem cell transplant.

This clonotype was picked up a small number of times. This chain uses TRBV4-1 with TRBJ2-1, with TRBD2 identical over 10 bases. Germline V CDR1 and CDR2: MGHRA, YSYEKL. V gave up 10 bases and J gave up 10 bases; unmatched junction bases: 16. The CDR3 runs 15 residues. The CDR3 nucleotides are TGCGCCACAGGGGCCGGACTAGCGGAGCTGGGGGAGCAGTTCTTC. Its translation: CATGAGLAELGEQFF.

This rearrangement joins TRBV4-1 to TRBJ2-7; 7 positions match TRBD2. This CDR3 has 14 residues. Germline CDR1 is MGHRA and CDR2 is YSYEKL. Unmatched junction bases numbered 3, after V lost 2 bases and J lost 2 bases. The CDR3: CASSQLAVAYEQYF. In DNA form, the CDR3 reads TGCGCCAGCAGCCAACTAGCGGTTGCCTACGAGCAGTACTTC.

At least ten counts were recorded for this clonotype. The chain recombines TRBV7-2 with TRBJ2-2, with 7 bases matching TRBD2. V dropped 3 bases and J dropped 4; count of bases not matched to a gene: 14. The length of the CDR3 is 18 residues. Germline CDR1 is SGHTA and CDR2 is FQGNSA. Here the CDR3 reads CASSFAFGWEGPTGELFF. The CDR3 nucleotides are TGTGCCAGCAGCTTCGCCTTCGGGTGGGAGGGCCCCACCGGGGAGCTGTTTTTT.

This clonotype was detected ten times or more. The chain links TRBV5-6 to TRBJ1-1; no definite D call. CDR3 length equals 14 residues. V lost 0 bases, J lost 0 bases, and 6 bases lay in between. Germline V lookup: CDR1 SGHDT, CDR2 YYEEEE. The CDR3 region is CASSLDGLNTEAFF. The CDR3, as DNA: TGTGCCAGCAGCTTGGACGGATTGAACACTGAAGCTTTCTTT.

Many counts were recorded for this clonotype. V gene TRBV27 combines with J gene TRBJ2-7; weak D call: TRBD2 (6 bases). Trimming removed 2 bases at V and 0 bases at J, with 14 bases between. From germline, CDR1 is MNHEY and CDR2 SMNVEV (reference sequence). The CDR3 loop spans 16 amino acids. The CDR3 is CASSLRGSGSSYEQYF. In DNA form, the CDR3 reads TGTGCCAGCAGTTTAAGGGGTAGCGGCAGCTCCTACGAGCAGTACTTC.

The chain uses TRBV28 and TRBJ2-3; D perhaps matches TRBD1 (6 bases). Germline CDR1 and CDR2: MDHEN and SYDVKM. The CDR3 is made up of 14 amino acids. Trimming stripped 3 bases from V and 4 bases from J, with 11 bases between. Written as DNA, the CDR3 is TGTGCCAGCAGTTTTAGGGGGTTGCCAGATACGCAGTATTTT. Translation gives CASSFRGLPDTQYF.